One sample yielded the 23 T cell receptor beta chains listed below, sequenced in a study of shared clonotypes between healthy human individuals. Here immunoSEQ multiplex PCR was the method, and the copy in TCRdb shows in-frame clones only, minus some. The sample gives some 1,600,000 clones, 98% of which show up once; roughly 0.45% is in the top ten. Sequencing was carried out using naive CD4+ T cells sorted from blood. Subset defined: CD45RA+ positively selected. All receptors come from a man aged 30-40 years in good health.

This chain links TRBV18 with TRBJ2-7; 9 nucleotides agree with TRBD1. V lost 2 bases and J lost 3; bases outside the gene matches: 5. CDR3 length: 15 amino acids. Germline-derived CDR1 and CDR2 are KGHSH and LQKENI. The chain's CDR3 is CASSPKGTGIYEQYF. CDR3 sequence (DNA): TGTGCCAGCTCACCAAAAGGGACAGGGATCTACGAGCAGTACTTC.

This rearrangement joins TRBV5-6 to TRBJ1-5; D is possibly TRBD1 (5 bases). Germline assignment: CDR1 SGHDT and CDR2 YYEEEE. V lost 1 base to trimming and J lost 4 bases, with 12 bases between them. This CDR3 comprises 15 residues. CDR3 sequence: CASSLSGVRNQPQHF. In nucleotides, the CDR3 is TGTGCCAGCAGCTTGTCGGGGGTTCGAAATCAGCCCCAGCATTTT.

This rearrangement joins TRBV15 to TRBJ1-1; D is uncertain. Trimming left V 0 bases short and J 0 bases short, with 11 bases between. Per the germline V gene, CDR1 is LNHNV and CDR2 is YYDKDF (reference sequence). The CDR3 is 16 amino acids. In DNA, the CDR3 is TGTGCCACCAGCAGAGATCATCTGGCGATGAACACTGAAGCTTTCTTT. Its translation is CATSRDHLAMNTEAFF.

The genes are TRBV18 and TRBJ1-4; no clear D gene. Germline V gene lookup returns CDR1 KGHSH and CDR2 LQKENI. Trimming took off 6 bases at V and 0 bases at J, with 8 bases between the two ends. CDR3 length: 14 residues. CDR3 loop: CASSISATNEKLFF. In DNA, the CDR3 is TGTGCCAGCTCCATATCTGCAACTAATGAAAAACTGTTTTTT.

The chain combines TRBV11-2 with TRBJ2-3; D gene unclear. CDR1 and CDR2 from the germline V gene are SGHAT and FQNNGV. The CDR3 length is 14 residues. Trimming shortened V by 4 bases and J by 0 bases, and 8 bases separated the two germline ends. The CDR3 nucleotides are TGTGCCAGCAGCTCATCACCTAGCACAGATACGCAGTATTTT. As protein: CASSSSPSTDTQYF.

Comment on this clone: Other DNA sequences in this sample translate to the same CDR3. The rearrangement uses TRBV5-1 and TRBJ2-7; TRBD2 might be the D (6 bases). The CDR3 runs 12 residues. CDR1 and CDR2 (germline): SGHRS, YFSETQ. Trimming took 2 bases from V and 3 from J, leaving 6 bases between them. The CDR3 here is CASSFGGYEQYF. The CDR3, as DNA: TGCGCCAGCAGCTTCGGGGGCTACGAGCAGTACTTC.

This chain connects TRBV7-2 to TRBJ2-1; 7 bases are shared with TRBD1. Unmatched junction bases numbered 5, after V lost 0 bases and J lost 9 bases. This CDR3 region has 14 residues. Germline CDR1 reads SGHTA; CDR2 reads FQGNSA. The CDR3 sequence is CASSLAMTGLEQFF. DNA for the CDR3: TGTGCCAGCAGCTTAGCCATGACAGGGCTTGAGCAGTTCTTC.

The chain recombines TRBV18 with TRBJ1-1; TRBD1 aligns across 10 bases. J lost 4 bases, V lost 4 bases, and 3 bases had no gene match. This CDR3 region has 14 residues. Germline V lookup: CDR1 KGHSH, CDR2 LQKENI. CDR3 nucleotide sequence: TGTGCCAGCTCACACGGGACAGGGGCCACTGAAGCTTTCTTT. The encoded protein is CASSHGTGATEAFF.

The chain uses TRBV10-3 and TRBJ2-7; D ambiguous. From germline, CDR1 is ENHRY and CDR2 SYGVKD. CDR3 length: 14 amino acids. Trimming left V 3 bases short and J 1 base short, with 10 bases between. The CDR3 DNA reads as TGTGCCATCAGTGATTCCAGGCTTTCCTACGAGCAGTACTTC. Translation gives CAISDSRLSYEQYF.

J is TRBJ1-5 and V is TRBV19, with 7 bases identical to TRBD1. CDR1 and CDR2 from the germline V gene are LNHDA and SQIVND (reference sequence). The length of the CDR3 is 17 residues. Trimming took 4 bases from V and 5 from J; bases not matched to a gene: 14. CDR3 bases: TGTGCCAGTAGTACGCCGAACAGGGGTAGGTATGATCAGCCCCAGCATTTT. Translated: CASSTPNRGRYDQPQHF.

As to this clone: This same CDR3 is encoded by further DNA sequences in the sample. V and J are TRBV5-4 and TRBJ2-7; the match to TRBD1 covers 7 bases. Germline CDR1 is SGHNT and CDR2 is YYREEE (reference sequence). V lost 1 base, J lost 3 bases, and 4 bases stayed unmatched. The CDR3 has 14 amino acids. The CDR3 nucleotides are TGTGCCAGCAGCTTGTCCGGGACAGACTACGAGCAGTACTTC. Its protein is CASSLSGTDYEQYF.

This CDR3 is CASSYGDRGNANYGYTF. As DNA, the CDR3 is TGTGCCAGCAGCTACGGGGACAGGGGAAACGCTAACTATGGCTACACCTTC. The V gene is TRBV9, the J gene TRBJ1-2; TRBD1 aligns across 10 bases. The V gene's germline CDR1 is SGDLS and CDR2 YYNGEE. Losses at the gene ends were 4 bases for V and 0 bases for J; bases not matched to a gene: 9. This CDR3 contains 17 residues.

This clone was found once. This chain uses TRBV16 with TRBJ2-1; 10 positions match TRBD2. There are 16 residues in the CDR3. Germline V gene sequence: CDR1 KGHSY, CDR2 FQNENV. Trimming cost V 2 bases and J 1 base; bases outside gene matches: 2. CDR3 amino acids: CASSQGLAASYNEQFF. The CDR3, as DNA: TGTGCCAGCAGCCAAGGACTAGCGGCGTCCTACAATGAGCAGTTCTTC.

The V gene is TRBV7-2, the J gene TRBJ1-2; the D gene is possibly TRBD1 (5 bases). From germline, CDR1 is SGHTA and CDR2 FQGNSA. V was pared by 4 bases and J by 5 bases, with 8 bases between. This CDR3 is 12 amino acids long. Here the CDR3 reads CASSSEGYGYTF. The CDR3 bases are TGTGCCAGCAGCTCGGAGGGGTATGGCTACACCTTC.

This clone was seen just once. The rearrangement joins TRBV6-6 to TRBJ2-7; 9 bases are a match to TRBD2. V trimming: 5 bases; J trimming: 0 bases; junction bases outside the gene matches: 5. Looked up from germline, CDR1 is MNHNY and CDR2 is SVGAGI (reference sequence). The CDR3 extends over 15 amino acids. This CDR3 is CASSPTSGHSYEQYF. CDR3 in DNA: TGTGCCAGCAGTCCCACTAGCGGGCACTCCTACGAGCAGTACTTC.

The chain has TRBV6-6 and TRBJ2-3; no clear D. This CDR3 has 14 amino acids. The germline CDR1 and CDR2 sequences are MNHNY and SVGAGI (reference sequence). V shed 5 bases and J shed 2 bases, with 11 bases lying between them. The CDR3 DNA follows: TGTGCCAGCAGTCCGGCGACTGTCACAGATACGCAGTATTTT. It codes for CASSPATVTDTQYF.

The rearrangement links TRBV4-1 to TRBJ2-4; the match to TRBD1 covers 7 bases. This CDR3 has 17 amino acids. V lost 0 bases and J lost 2; bases outside the gene matches: 7. Per the germline V gene, CDR1 is MGHRA and CDR2 is YSYEKL. CDR3 region: CASSQDGGRGTKNIQYF. The CDR3 DNA reads TGCGCCAGCAGCCAAGATGGCGGCAGGGGGACCAAAAACATTCAGTACTTC.

The chain couples TRBV7-2 to TRBJ2-6; 7 bases match TRBD1. J was trimmed by 4 bases and V by 7 bases; bases with no gene match: 13. This CDR3 contains 17 residues. The germline V gene encodes CDR1 SGHTA and CDR2 FQGNSA. In DNA form, the CDR3 reads TGTGCCAGCACCGGACAGGCAGGAATCTCCGGGGCCAACGTCCTGACTTTC. It encodes CASTGQAGISGANVLTF. Together with reference TRBV7-2 and TRBJ2-6, the CDR3 gives the full variable domain: GAGVSQSPSNKVTEKGKDVELRCDPISGHTALYWYRQSLGQGLEFLIYFQGNSAPDKSGLPSDRFSAERTGGSVSTLTIQRTQQEDSAVYLCASTGQAGISGANVLTFGAGSRLTVL.

The chain has TRBV2 and TRBJ2-7, with TRBD2 identical over 7 bases. CDR1 SNHLY and CDR2 FYNNEI come from the germline V gene. This CDR3 has 13 amino acids. The V gene end was trimmed by 3 bases and the J gene end by 7 bases; junction bases not matched to a gene: 6. In nucleotides, the CDR3 is TGTGCCAGCAGTGACGGACTAGGACTAGAGCAGTACTTC. It encodes CASSDGLGLEQYF. The full variable domain, its missing parts supplied by reference TRBV2 and TRBJ2-7, is EPEVTQTPSHQVTQMGQEVILRCVPISNHLYFYWYRQILGQKVEFLVSFYNNEISEKSEIFDDQFSVERPDGSNFTLKIRSTKLEDSAMYFCASSDGLGLEQYFGPGTRLTVT.

This chain connects TRBV5-1 to TRBJ2-7; no clear D gene. CDR3 size: 14 residues. Deletions cut 4 bases from V and 3 bases from J, with 14 bases between. Per germline, CDR1 SGHRS and CDR2 YFSETQ. CDR3 region: CASSPETILYEQYF. CDR3 nucleotides: TGCGCCAGCAGCCCGGAGACAATTCTCTACGAGCAGTACTTC. Combining the CDR3 with reference TRBV5-1 and TRBJ2-7 gives the whole variable domain KAGVTQTPRYLIKTRGQQVTLSCSPISGHRSVSWYQQTPGQGLQFLFEYFSETQRNKGNFPGRFSGRQFSNSRSEMNVSTLELGDSALYLCASSPETILYEQYFGPGTRLTVT.

The V and J genes are TRBV27 and TRBJ2-3, with 11 bases lining up with TRBD2. This CDR3 has 17 residues. The germline gives CDR1 MNHEY, CDR2 SMNVEV (reference sequence). The trim removed 6 bases at V and 3 bases at J, leaving 11 bases unmatched. CDR3 protein: CASRKFKLAGATDTQYF. CDR3 sequence (DNA): TGTGCCAGCAGAAAGTTCAAACTAGCGGGAGCAACAGATACGCAGTATTTT.

The chain recombines TRBV18 with TRBJ1-3; D is uncertain. This CDR3 is built from 18 residues. The V end lost 4 bases, the J end lost 0 bases, and 19 bases lay between the germline ends. Germline-derived CDR1 and CDR2 are KGHSH and LQKENI. Here the CDR3 reads CASSLRSPGGGSGNTIYF. CDR3 sequence (DNA): TGTGCCAGCTCACTCCGGTCTCCCGGTGGAGGCTCTGGAAACACCATATATTTT.

This rearrangement joins TRBV19 to TRBJ2-3; perhaps TRBD2 as D (6 bases). From germline, CDR1 is LNHDA and CDR2 SQIVND (reference sequence). There are 13 residues in the CDR3. Trimming removed 10 bases at V and 4 bases at J, with 15 bases between. Here the CDR3 DNA reads TGTGCCACCCGCCGGGGGAGTTCAGATACGCAGTATTTT. It yields the protein CATRRGSSDTQYF.